The 5 T cell receptor beta chains below were found in one sample sequenced in a study of blood T cell repertoires in COVID-19. This table comes from immunoSEQ multiplex PCR, and its TCRdb copy is limited to in-frame clones, with some not included. Among 100,000 or so clones listed, approximately 84% were seen once. Sequencing was performed on peripheral blood. Source of these receptors: a man aged 25-45 years in a cohort sampled during active COVID-19.

The chain employs TRBV6-5 and TRBJ2-2; no firm D call. Germline V gene sequence: CDR1 MNHEY, CDR2 SVGAGI. V was trimmed by 5 bases and J by 3 bases, leaving 7 bases between them. This CDR3 contains 13 residues. DNA for the CDR3: TGTGCCAGCAGTCGAGGCTACACCGGGGAGCTGTTTTTT. This sequence encodes CASSRGYTGELFF.

The V call is TRBV2, the J call TRBJ2-7; no reliable D call. The CDR3 is 14 residues long. Trimming cost V 7 bases and J 0 bases, with 13 bases left between them. In germline, CDR1 is SNHLY, CDR2 FYNNEI. CDR3 residues: CASMVGLSSYEQYF. The DNA of the CDR3 is TGTGCCAGCATGGTGGGCCTTAGCTCCTACGAGCAGTACTTC.

J is TRBJ2-3 and V is TRBV6-5; 7 positions match TRBD1. The CDR3 spans 14 residues. J was trimmed by 4 bases and V by 9 bases; bases with no gene match: 10. Germline V gene data show CDR1 as MNHEY and CDR2 as SVGAGI. CDR3 sequence (DNA): TGTGCCAGTAATAGGGGGCAGGGAGCAGATACGCAGTATTTT. It is translated as CASNRGQGADTQYF.

The chain is built from TRBV7-8 and TRBJ2-7; the match to TRBD1 covers 8 bases. The germline CDR1 and CDR2 sequences are SGHVS and FQNEAQ. The CDR3 has 15 amino acids. With V trimmed by 5 bases and J by 1 base, 7 bases remained unmatched. The DNA for the CDR3 is TGTGCCAGCAGCATGAGACAGGGGCCTTCCTACGAGCAGTACTTC. Residues: CASSMRQGPSYEQYF.

The chain couples TRBV5-1 to TRBJ2-5; 12 nucleotides match TRBD2. Germline V gene lookup returns CDR1 SGHRS and CDR2 YFSETQ. The CDR3 consists of 16 residues. V lost 4 bases to trimming and J lost 6 bases; unmatched junction nucleotides: 10. This CDR3 is CASSPSSGGAYKTQYF. The DNA of the CDR3 is TGCGCCAGCAGCCCATCTAGCGGGGGGGCCTATAAGACCCAGTACTTC.